This T cell receptor (beta chain) was sequenced in a study of T-cell reconstitution after alpha-beta-depleted transplantation in children. The CDR3 consists of 17 residues. The V end was cut by 2 bases, the J end by 4 bases, with 18 bases between. Germline loops: CDR1 SGHVS, CDR2 FQNEAQ. A TCRbeta library incorporating unique molecular identifiers was prepared. TCRdb redid the calling of the PCR reads with MiXCR, one entry per CDR3 protein. The sample has approximately 350,000 distinct CDR3 sequences; about an eighth are singletons. This clonotype was observed at least ten times. The sequences come from PBMCs, collected from the stem cell graft. The receptor was isolated from a human donor who donated a stem cell graft to a child with Fanconi anemia. The chain carries TRBV7-8 and TRBJ2-1, with D maybe TRBD2 (5 bases). CDR3 coding DNA: TGTGCCAGCAGCTTACAGGAGACCTTAGGACTTTACAATGAGCAGTTCTTC. Translating gives CASSLQETLGLYNEQFF.